These T cell receptor beta chains were read from a single sample in a study of vaccination effects on CD4 cells after COVID-19. Repertoires were generated with immunoSEQ multiplex PCR, while TCRdb's copy carries only in-frame clones and drops some. The sample contains roughly 42,000 clones, around 77% of which appear only once. Their antigens remain unidentified. The specimen was CD4+ T cells from PBMCs cultured with HCoV-NL63 spike peptides, collected before COVID-19 vaccination. The receptors derive from a human donor who received a COVID-19 vaccine. Each CDR3 is given with its conserved first and last residue. D genes are given only for firm matches. A clone size is listed for some rows: how often the clone was seen (once, few, many), or a class if it is expanded.

D gene	V gene	clone size	J gene	CDR3 DNA	CDR3 protein
TRBD1	TRBV18	NA	TRBJ1-4	TGTGCCAGCTCCACGACAGGGAATGAAAAACTGTTTTTT	CASSTTGNEKLFF
TRBD2	TRBV4-1	NA	TRBJ2-5	TGCGCCAGCAGCCACGGGACTAGCGAAGAGACCCAGTACTTC	CASSHGTSEETQYF
NA	TRBV5-1	NA	TRBJ1-1	TGCGCCAGCAGATCAGAGGGGAGTGAAGCTTTCTTT	CASRSEGSEAFF
TRBD1	TRBV5-1	NA	TRBJ1-3	TGCGCCAGCAGCCCGCGACAGGGAATTTTGAACACCATATATTTT	CASSPRQGILNTIYF
TRBD2	TRBV5-5	NA	TRBJ2-2	TGTGCCAGCAGCTCTGGACTAGATTCCCGCACCGGGGAGCTGTTTTTT	CASSSGLDSRTGELFF
TRBD2	TRBV29-1	once	TRBJ2-5	TGCAGCGTGACCGGGACTAGCGGGGGGGCGAAGACCCAGTACTTC	CSVTGTSGGAKTQYF
TRBD1	TRBV14	NA	TRBJ2-5	TGTGCCAGCAGCTTCAGCCTTACAGGGGGCCGGGGGACCCAGTACTTC	CASSFSLTGGRGTQYF
NA	TRBV5-1	once	TRBJ1-4	TGCGCCAGCAGGAAGGGGAATAATGAAAAACTGTTTTTT	CASRKGNNEKLFF
NA	TRBV7-2	NA	TRBJ2-5	TGTGCCAGCAGCAGAAGGGTTCTGGAGACCCAGTACTTC	CASSRRVLETQYF
NA	TRBV11-2	NA	TRBJ2-5	TGTGCCAGCAGCCCCTTGTTAGGGGCAGGGGAGACCCAGTACTTC	CASSPLLGAGETQYF
TRBD1	TRBV6-2/TRBV6-3	NA	TRBJ1-5	TGTGCCAGCAGTTACGTGGACAGGGACCAGCCCCAGCATTTT	CASSYVDRDQPQHF